The clone carrying this T cell receptor beta chain was detected only a few times. Its cognate antigen is unknown. The CDR3 loop spans 16 amino acids. After removal of 1 base from V and 7 bases from J, the junction contained 8 bases not matched to a gene. From germline, CDR1 is LGHNT and CDR2 FRNRAP. This entry comes from a study of vaccination effects on CD4 cells after COVID-19. Antigen-specific CD4+ T cell clonotypes were called by their expansion after viral peptide-pool culture in ViraFEST. A 10-day culture period preceded the isolation of CD4+ T cells. Nobody among the vaccine recipients had prior SARS-CoV-2 infection (nucleocapsid antibodies were negative). Using immunoSEQ multiplex PCR, the repertoire was profiled, and TCRdb retains in-frame clones only, with some absent. The sample shows about 70,000 clones, around 80% of them seen only once.

This TCR was sampled from a human donor who received a COVID-19 vaccine. The specimen comprised CD4+ T cells from PBMCs cultured with SARS-CoV-2 spike peptides, sampled before COVID-19 vaccination. This rearrangement joins TRBV12-5 to TRBJ1-3; 9 nucleotides align to TRBD1. DNA of the CDR3: TGTGCTAGTGGTTTGGAAGGGGGACAGGGTATCAACACCATATATTTT. Translating gives CASGLEGGQGINTIYF. The whole variable domain, filled in from reference TRBV12-5 and TRBJ1-3, reads DARVTQTPRHKVTEMGQEVTMRCQPILGHNTVFWYRQTMMQGLELLAYFRNRAPLDDSGMPKDRFSAEMPDATLATLKIQPSEPRDSAVYFCASGLEGGQGINTIYFGEGSWLTVV.